A selection of T cell receptor beta chains follows, all from one sample in a study of blood T cell repertoires in COVID-19. This table comes from immunoSEQ multiplex PCR, and its TCRdb copy is limited to in-frame clones, with some not included. The sample lists just over 650,000 clones; approximately 90% were seen once. The material sequenced was peripheral blood. These receptor sequences come from a woman under 30 with acute or convalescent COVID-19. Each CDR3 is given with its conserved first and last residue. The D gene is left open where the match is weak. Only some rows state a clone size, as once, few, many or a class for expanded clones.

D gene: TRBD2; CDR3 length: 14; J gene: TRBJ2-3; V gene: TRBV18; clone size: .; CDR3 DNA: TGTGCCAGCTCACCGACGGGGGGTACAGATACGCAGTATTTT; CDR3 protein: CASSPTGGTDTQYF
D gene: .; CDR3 length: 14; J gene: TRBJ1-2; V gene: TRBV27; clone size: .; CDR3 DNA: TGTGCCAGCAGTTCCGTCAGGCCGGCCTATGGCTACACCTTC; CDR3 protein: CASSSVRPAYGYTF
D gene: TRBD1; CDR3 length: 14; J gene: TRBJ2-7; V gene: TRBV11-2; clone size: .; CDR3 DNA: TGTGCCAGCAGCCAACAGGGGGCAGGAGACGAGCAGTACTTC; CDR3 protein: CASSQQGAGDEQYF
D gene: TRBD1; CDR3 length: 14; J gene: TRBJ2-5; V gene: TRBV10-3; clone size: .; CDR3 DNA: TGTGCCATCAGCCTGACAGGGGAGCAAGAGACCCAGTACTTC; CDR3 protein: CAISLTGEQETQYF
D gene: .; CDR3 length: 15; J gene: TRBJ2-7; V gene: TRBV5-8; clone size: .; CDR3 DNA: TGTGCCAGCAGCCCCGGGGACTTCCTCGACTACGAGCAGTACTTC; CDR3 protein: CASSPGDFLDYEQYF
D gene: .; CDR3 length: 17; J gene: TRBJ1-1; V gene: TRBV27; clone size: .; CDR3 DNA: TGTGCCAGCAGTTTGGCGGTAACAGGGATCGGTCACACTGAAGCTTTCTTT; CDR3 protein: CASSLAVTGIGHTEAFF
D gene: .; CDR3 length: 13; J gene: TRBJ2-7; V gene: TRBV11-2; clone size: .; CDR3 DNA: TGTGCCAGCAGCCGCGGACAGATATACGAGCAGTACTTC; CDR3 protein: CASSRGQIYEQYF
D gene: .; CDR3 length: 15; J gene: TRBJ1-4; V gene: TRBV10-3; clone size: .; CDR3 DNA: TGTGCCATCAGTGAAGGAGGGATTAGTGGTGAAAAACTGTTTTTT; CDR3 protein: CAISEGGISGEKLFF
D gene: TRBD1; CDR3 length: 15; J gene: TRBJ1-1; V gene: TRBV10-3; clone size: .; CDR3 DNA: TGTGCCATCAGTGAGTCGACAGGGCTAAACACTGAAGCTTTCTTT; CDR3 protein: CAISESTGLNTEAFF
D gene: TRBD1; CDR3 length: 16; J gene: TRBJ1-1; V gene: TRBV27; clone size: .; CDR3 DNA: TGTGCCAGCACTATTTTACAGGGGGATATGAACACTGAAGCTTTCTTT; CDR3 protein: CASTILQGDMNTEAFF
D gene: TRBD1; CDR3 length: 15; J gene: TRBJ1-2; V gene: TRBV6-5; clone size: few; CDR3 DNA: TGTGCCAGCAGCCCCTGGACAGGGGAGGGCGGTGGCTACACCTTC; CDR3 protein: CASSPWTGEGGGYTF
D gene: .; CDR3 length: 14; J gene: TRBJ2-3; V gene: TRBV2; clone size: .; CDR3 DNA: TGTGCCAGCACTGAGGGGCCAAGCACAGATACGCAGTATTTT; CDR3 protein: CASTEGPSTDTQYF
D gene: .; CDR3 length: 13; J gene: TRBJ1-2; V gene: TRBV24-1; clone size: .; CDR3 DNA: TGTGCCACCAGCCAGACACTTAACTATGGCTACACCTTC; CDR3 protein: CATSQTLNYGYTF
D gene: .; CDR3 length: 14; J gene: TRBJ1-5; V gene: TRBV19; clone size: .; CDR3 DNA: TGTGCCAGTAGTATGGTGTCTAACAATCAGCCCCAGCATTTT; CDR3 protein: CASSMVSNNQPQHF
D gene: TRBD1; CDR3 length: 15; J gene: TRBJ1-2; V gene: TRBV30; clone size: .; CDR3 DNA: TGTGCCTGGAGTGTAGGGGACAGGGGGCTCTATGGCTACACCTTC; CDR3 protein: CAWSVGDRGLYGYTF
D gene: TRBD1; CDR3 length: 15; J gene: TRBJ1-2; V gene: TRBV2; clone size: .; CDR3 DNA: TGTGCCAGCCAGGGTGTTGGACAGGGTAATCGTGGCTACACCTTC; CDR3 protein: CASQGVGQGNRGYTF
D gene: TRBD1; CDR3 length: 16; J gene: TRBJ1-2; V gene: TRBV23-1; clone size: .; CDR3 DNA: TGCGCCAGCAGTCAATCGGTGGACAGGATTAACTATGGCTACACCTTC; CDR3 protein: CASSQSVDRINYGYTF
D gene: TRBD2; CDR3 length: 14; J gene: TRBJ2-3; V gene: TRBV27; clone size: .; CDR3 DNA: TGTGCCAGCTCCCGACTAGCGGAGACAGATACGCAGTATTTT; CDR3 protein: CASSRLAETDTQYF
D gene: TRBD1; CDR3 length: 14; J gene: TRBJ2-7; V gene: TRBV30; clone size: once; CDR3 DNA: TGTGCCTGGGGGTCCGGGACAGGGGATTACGAGCAGTACTTC; CDR3 protein: CAWGSGTGDYEQYF
D gene: .; CDR3 length: 15; J gene: TRBJ1-1; V gene: TRBV7-9; clone size: .; CDR3 DNA: TGTGCCAGCAGAGCCCCCGGGAGCAGGGAGGCTGAAGCTTTCTTT; CDR3 protein: CASRAPGSREAEAFF
D gene: TRBD1; CDR3 length: 14; J gene: TRBJ1-6; V gene: TRBV14; clone size: .; CDR3 DNA: TGTGCCAGCAGCCGGACAGGGAGGTATTCACCCCTCCACTTT; CDR3 protein: CASSRTGRYSPLHF